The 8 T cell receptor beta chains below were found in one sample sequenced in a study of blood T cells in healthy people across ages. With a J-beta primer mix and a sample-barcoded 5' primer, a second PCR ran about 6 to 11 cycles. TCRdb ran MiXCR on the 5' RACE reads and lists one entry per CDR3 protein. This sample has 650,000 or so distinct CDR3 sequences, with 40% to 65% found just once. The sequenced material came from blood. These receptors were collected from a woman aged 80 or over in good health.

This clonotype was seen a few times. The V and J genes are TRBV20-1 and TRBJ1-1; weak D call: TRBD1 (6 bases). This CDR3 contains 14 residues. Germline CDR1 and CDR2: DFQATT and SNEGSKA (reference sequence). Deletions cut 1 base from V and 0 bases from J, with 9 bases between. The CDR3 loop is CSARAGHLNTEAFF. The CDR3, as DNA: TGCAGTGCTAGAGCGGGACACCTGAACACTGAAGCTTTCTTT.

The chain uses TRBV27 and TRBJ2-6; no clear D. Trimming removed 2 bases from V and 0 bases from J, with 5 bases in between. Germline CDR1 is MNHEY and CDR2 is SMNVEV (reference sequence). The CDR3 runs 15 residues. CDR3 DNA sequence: TGTGCCAGCAGTTTAGGCACCTCTGGGGCCAACGTCCTGACTTTC. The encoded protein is CASSLGTSGANVLTF.

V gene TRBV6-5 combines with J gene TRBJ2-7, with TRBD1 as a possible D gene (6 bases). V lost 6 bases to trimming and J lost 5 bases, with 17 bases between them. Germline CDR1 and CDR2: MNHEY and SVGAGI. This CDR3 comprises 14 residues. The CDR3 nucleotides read TGTGCCAGCAGCCTACTCAGGGGTGCGAACGAGCAGTACTTC. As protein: CASSLLRGANEQYF.

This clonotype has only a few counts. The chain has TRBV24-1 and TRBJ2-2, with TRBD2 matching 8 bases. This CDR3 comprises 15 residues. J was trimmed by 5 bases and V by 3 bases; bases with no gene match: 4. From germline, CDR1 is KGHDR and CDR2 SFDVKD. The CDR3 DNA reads TGTGCCACCAGTGATGCCGGGACTAGAACCGGGGAGCTGTTTTTT. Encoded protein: CATSDAGTRTGELFF.

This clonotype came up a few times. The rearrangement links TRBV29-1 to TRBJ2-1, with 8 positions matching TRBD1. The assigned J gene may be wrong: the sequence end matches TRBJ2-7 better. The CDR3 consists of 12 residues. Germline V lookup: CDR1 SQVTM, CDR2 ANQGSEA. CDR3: CQRDRLYNEQYF. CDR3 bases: TGCCAACGGGACAGGCTCTACAATGAGCAGTACTTC.

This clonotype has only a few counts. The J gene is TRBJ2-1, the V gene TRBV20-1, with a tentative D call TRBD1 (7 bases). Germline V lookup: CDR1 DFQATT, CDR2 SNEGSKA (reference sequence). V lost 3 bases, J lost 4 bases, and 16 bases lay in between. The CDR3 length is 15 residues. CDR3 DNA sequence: TGCAGTGCTAGCGGGGGACAGAAGATTTACAATGAGCAGTTCTTC. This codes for CSASGGQKIYNEQFF.

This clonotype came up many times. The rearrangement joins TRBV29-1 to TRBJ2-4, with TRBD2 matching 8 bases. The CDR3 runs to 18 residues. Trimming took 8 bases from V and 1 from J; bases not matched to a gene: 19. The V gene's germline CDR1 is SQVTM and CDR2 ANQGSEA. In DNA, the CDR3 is TGCAGCCTTACCCAGCGGGAGAGGGGTCATAAGGCCAAAAACATTCAGTACTTC. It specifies CSLTQRERGHKAKNIQYF. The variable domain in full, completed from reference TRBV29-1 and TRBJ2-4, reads SAVISQKPSRDICQRGTSLTIQCQVDSQVTMMFWYRQQPGQSLTLIATANQGSEATYESGFVIDKFPISRPNLTFSTLTVSNMSPEDSSIYLCSLTQRERGHKAKNIQYFGAGTRLSVL.

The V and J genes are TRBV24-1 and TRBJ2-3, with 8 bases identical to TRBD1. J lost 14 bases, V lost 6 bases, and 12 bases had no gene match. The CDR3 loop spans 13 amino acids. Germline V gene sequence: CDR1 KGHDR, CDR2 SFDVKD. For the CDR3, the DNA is TGTGCCACCAGTACCTCCCGGGACAGGATTACGTATTTT. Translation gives CATSTSRDRITYF.